The rows below give T cell receptor beta chains drawn from one sample of a study of T cell clusters in autoimmune cytopenias. TCRdb derives one entry per CDR3 protein from the multiplex PCR reads, leaving out DNA. This table holds approximately 6,500 distinct CDR3 sequences. A further study also used this sample, focusing on T cell repertoires in aging, cancer and after chemotherapy.

The sequenced sample consisted of peripheral blood. These receptors all come from a human donor in good health. Each CDR3 is given with its conserved first and last residue. The size of a clone is reported for some rows only, either as once, few or many, or as a class for expanded clones.

clone size: NA
V gene: TRBV18
J gene: TRBJ2-5
CDR3 protein: CASSPGGTSGGPGWQETQYF

clone size: NA
V gene: TRBV20-1
J gene: TRBJ2-3
CDR3 protein: CSARDGQGRDTQYF

clone size: NA
V gene: TRBV10-3
J gene: TRBJ2-7
CDR3 protein: CAIAGTQLSPSYEQYF

clone size: medium-sized
V gene: TRBV12-3/TRBV12-4
J gene: TRBJ1-2
CDR3 protein: CASRYDGNYGYTF

clone size: NA
V gene: TRBV5-6
J gene: TRBJ2-7
CDR3 protein: CASSLSGTLYEQYF

clone size: medium-sized
V gene: TRBV6-1
J gene: TRBJ2-5
CDR3 protein: CASSGAGGAETQYF

clone size: medium-sized
V gene: TRBV19
J gene: TRBJ2-2
CDR3 protein: CASTLGQPNTGELFF

clone size: NA
V gene: TRBV5-4
J gene: TRBJ1-2
CDR3 protein: CASSLGGGDGYTF

clone size: medium-sized
V gene: TRBV6-5
J gene: TRBJ1-3
CDR3 protein: CASSYSQGRGNTIYF

clone size: NA
V gene: TRBV5-1
J gene: TRBJ1-4
CDR3 protein: CASSFQGLGEKLFF

clone size: medium-sized
V gene: TRBV6-5
J gene: TRBJ2-7
CDR3 protein: CASRVQGPRSYEQYF

clone size: medium-sized
V gene: TRBV13
J gene: TRBJ1-6
CDR3 protein: CASSFSGDNSPLHF

clone size: medium-sized
V gene: TRBV6-2/TRBV6-3
J gene: TRBJ2-5
CDR3 protein: CASSYISGGFARGTQYF

clone size: NA
V gene: TRBV20-1
J gene: TRBJ2-7
CDR3 protein: CSATGTPYEQYF

clone size: NA
V gene: TRBV12-3/TRBV12-4
J gene: TRBJ1-1
CDR3 protein: CASSLAGALGTEAFF

clone size: NA
V gene: TRBV29-1
J gene: TRBJ2-1
CDR3 protein: CSVVTGGLEQFF

clone size: NA
V gene: TRBV14
J gene: TRBJ1-1
CDR3 protein: CASSQGREAFF

clone size: NA
V gene: TRBV19
J gene: TRBJ1-1
CDR3 protein: CASGGTVNTEAFF

clone size: medium-sized
V gene: TRBV5-4
J gene: TRBJ2-7
CDR3 protein: CASSLDRPYEQYF

clone size: NA
V gene: TRBV18
J gene: TRBJ2-5
CDR3 protein: CASSPPLQTIQETQYF

clone size: NA
V gene: TRBV10-3
J gene: TRBJ1-2
CDR3 protein: CAIKSTGTGVGYGYTF

clone size: NA
V gene: TRBV7-6
J gene: TRBJ1-5
CDR3 protein: CASSLGQNQPQHF

clone size: medium-sized
V gene: TRBV29-1
J gene: TRBJ2-1
CDR3 protein: CSVGVTGNNEQFF

clone size: NA
V gene: TRBV12-3/TRBV12-4
J gene: TRBJ1-4
CDR3 protein: CASSWWGGLNEKLFF

clone size: medium-sized
V gene: TRBV5-6
J gene: TRBJ1-4
CDR3 protein: CASSRGGGRVNEKLFF

clone size: NA
V gene: TRBV6-1
J gene: TRBJ2-7
CDR3 protein: CASSEPWYRDRGGYEQYF

clone size: medium-sized
V gene: TRBV29-1
J gene: TRBJ2-5
CDR3 protein: CSADRQASGTQYF

clone size: NA
V gene: TRBV5-1
J gene: TRBJ2-5
CDR3 protein: CASSMGTSGRLEEETQYF

clone size: NA
V gene: TRBV6-4
J gene: TRBJ1-2
CDR3 protein: CASSDGKGASGYTF

clone size: medium-sized
V gene: TRBV13
J gene: TRBJ1-1
CDR3 protein: CASSPSQNRVGTEAFF